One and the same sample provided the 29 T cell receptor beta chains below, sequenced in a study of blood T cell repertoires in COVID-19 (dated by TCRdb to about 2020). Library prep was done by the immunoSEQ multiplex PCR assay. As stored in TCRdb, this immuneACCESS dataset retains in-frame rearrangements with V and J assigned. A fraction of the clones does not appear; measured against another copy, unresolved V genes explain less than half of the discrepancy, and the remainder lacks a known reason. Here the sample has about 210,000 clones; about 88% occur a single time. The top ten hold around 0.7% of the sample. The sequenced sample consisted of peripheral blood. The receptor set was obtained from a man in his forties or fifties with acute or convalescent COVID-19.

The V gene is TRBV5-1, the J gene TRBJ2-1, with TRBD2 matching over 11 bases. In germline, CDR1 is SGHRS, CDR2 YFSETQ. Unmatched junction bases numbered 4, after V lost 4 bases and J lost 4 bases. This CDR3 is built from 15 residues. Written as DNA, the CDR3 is TGCGCCAGCAGCCCTGGACTAGCGGGTTACAATGAGCAGTTCTTC. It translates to CASSPGLAGYNEQFF. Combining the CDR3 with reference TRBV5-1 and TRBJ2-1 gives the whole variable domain KAGVTQTPRYLIKTRGQQVTLSCSPISGHRSVSWYQQTPGQGLQFLFEYFSETQRNKGNFPGRFSGRQFSNSRSEMNVSTLELGDSALYLCASSPGLAGYNEQFFGPGTRLTVL.

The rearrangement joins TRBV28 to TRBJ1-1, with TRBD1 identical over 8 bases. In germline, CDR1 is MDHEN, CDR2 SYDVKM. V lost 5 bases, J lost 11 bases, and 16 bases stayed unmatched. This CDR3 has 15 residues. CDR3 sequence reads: CASSPGQGPTKGAFF. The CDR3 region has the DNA TGTGCCAGCAGTCCTGGACAGGGACCTACGAAGGGGGCTTTCTTT.

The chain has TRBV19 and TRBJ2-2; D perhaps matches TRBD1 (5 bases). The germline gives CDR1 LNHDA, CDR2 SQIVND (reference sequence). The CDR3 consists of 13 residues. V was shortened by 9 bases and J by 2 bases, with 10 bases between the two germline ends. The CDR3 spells CASRVTNTGELFF. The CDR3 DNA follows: TGTGCCAGCAGGGTGACAAACACCGGGGAGCTGTTTTTT. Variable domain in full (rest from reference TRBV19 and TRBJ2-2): DGGITQSPKYLFRKEGQNVTLSCEQNLNHDAMYWYRQDPGQGLRLIYYSQIVNDFQKGDIAEGYSVSREKKESFPLTVTSAQKNPTAFYLCASRVTNTGELFFGEGSRLTVL.

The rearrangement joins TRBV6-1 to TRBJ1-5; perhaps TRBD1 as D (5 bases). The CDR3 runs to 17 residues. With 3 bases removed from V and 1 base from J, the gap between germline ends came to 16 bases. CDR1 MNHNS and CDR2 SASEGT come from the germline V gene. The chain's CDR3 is CASSDVEGMVSNQPQHF. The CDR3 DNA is TGTGCCAGCAGTGATGTGGAGGGGATGGTCAGCAATCAGCCCCAGCATTTT.

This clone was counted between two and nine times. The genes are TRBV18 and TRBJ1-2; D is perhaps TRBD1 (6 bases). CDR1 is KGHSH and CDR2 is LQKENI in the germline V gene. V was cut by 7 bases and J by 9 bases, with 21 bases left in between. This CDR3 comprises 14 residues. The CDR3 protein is CASFPTGTPMSYTF. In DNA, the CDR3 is TGTGCCAGCTTCCCGACAGGCACCCCTATGAGCTACACCTTC.

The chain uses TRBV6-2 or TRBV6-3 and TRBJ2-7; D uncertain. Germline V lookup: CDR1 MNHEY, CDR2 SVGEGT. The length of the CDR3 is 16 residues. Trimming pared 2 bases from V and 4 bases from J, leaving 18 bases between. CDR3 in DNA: TGTGCCAGCAGTTACAAAACAGAAATAATTTCGTACGAGCAGTACTTC. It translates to CASSYKTEIISYEQYF.

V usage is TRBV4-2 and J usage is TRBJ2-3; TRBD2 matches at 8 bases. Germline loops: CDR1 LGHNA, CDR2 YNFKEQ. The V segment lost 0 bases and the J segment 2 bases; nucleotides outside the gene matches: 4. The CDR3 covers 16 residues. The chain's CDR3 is CASSQERGVLTDTQYF. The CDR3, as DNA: TGTGCCAGCAGCCAAGAGCGGGGGGTCCTCACAGATACGCAGTATTTT.

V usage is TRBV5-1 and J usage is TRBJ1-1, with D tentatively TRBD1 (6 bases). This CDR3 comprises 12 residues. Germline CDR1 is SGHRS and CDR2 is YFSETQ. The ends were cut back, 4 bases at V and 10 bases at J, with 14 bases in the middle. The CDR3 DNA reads TGCGCCAGCAGCCCGGAGGGGGGGCGAGCTTTCTTT. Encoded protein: CASSPEGGRAFF. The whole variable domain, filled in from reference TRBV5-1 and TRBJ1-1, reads KAGVTQTPRYLIKTRGQQVTLSCSPISGHRSVSWYQQTPGQGLQFLFEYFSETQRNKGNFPGRFSGRQFSNSRSEMNVSTLELGDSALYLCASSPEGGRAFFGQGTRLTVV.

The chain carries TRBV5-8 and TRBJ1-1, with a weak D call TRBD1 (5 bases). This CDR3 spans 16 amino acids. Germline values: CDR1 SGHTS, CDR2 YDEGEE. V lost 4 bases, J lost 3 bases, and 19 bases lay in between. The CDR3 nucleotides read TGTGCCAGCAGCCGAAATACTCTAGACAGATACACTGAAGCTTTCTTT. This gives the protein CASSRNTLDRYTEAFF.

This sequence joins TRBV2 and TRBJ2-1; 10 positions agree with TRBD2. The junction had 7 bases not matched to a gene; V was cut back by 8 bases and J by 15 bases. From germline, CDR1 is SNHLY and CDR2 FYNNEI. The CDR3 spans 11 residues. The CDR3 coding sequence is TGTGCCAGCCTAGCGGGGGCGGGGGCGTTCTTC. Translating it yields CASLAGAGAFF. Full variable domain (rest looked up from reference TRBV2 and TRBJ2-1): EPEVTQTPSHQVTQMGQEVILRCVPISNHLYFYWYRQILGQKVEFLVSFYNNEISEKSEIFDDQFSVERPDGSNFTLKIRSTKLEDSAMYFCASLAGAGAFFGPGTRLTVL.

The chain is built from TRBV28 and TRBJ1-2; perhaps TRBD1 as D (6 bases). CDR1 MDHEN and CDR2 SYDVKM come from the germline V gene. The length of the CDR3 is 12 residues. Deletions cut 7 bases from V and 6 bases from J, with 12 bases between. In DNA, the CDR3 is TGTGCCAGCACCCACGGGGGGCATGGCTACACCTTC. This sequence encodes CASTHGGHGYTF.

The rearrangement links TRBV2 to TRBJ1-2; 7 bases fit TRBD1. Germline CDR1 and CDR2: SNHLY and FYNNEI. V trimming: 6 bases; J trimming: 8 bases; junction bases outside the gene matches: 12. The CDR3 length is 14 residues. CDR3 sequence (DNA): TGTGCCAGCAGGTCCCTAGGACAGGTTCGAGGCTACACCTTC. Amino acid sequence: CASRSLGQVRGYTF.

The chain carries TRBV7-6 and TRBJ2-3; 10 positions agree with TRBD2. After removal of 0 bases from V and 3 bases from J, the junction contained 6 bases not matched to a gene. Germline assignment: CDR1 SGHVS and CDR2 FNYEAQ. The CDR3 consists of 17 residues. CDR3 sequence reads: CASSLAWGSGGTDTQYF. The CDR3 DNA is TGTGCCAGCAGCTTAGCTTGGGGTAGCGGGGGGACAGATACGCAGTATTTT.

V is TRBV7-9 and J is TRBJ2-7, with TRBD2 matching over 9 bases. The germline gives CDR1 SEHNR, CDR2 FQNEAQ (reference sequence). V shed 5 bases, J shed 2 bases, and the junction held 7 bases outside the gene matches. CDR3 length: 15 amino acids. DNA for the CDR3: TGTGCCAGCAGCCCGGGGAGCGGGAGGACCTACGAGCAGTACTTC. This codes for CASSPGSGRTYEQYF. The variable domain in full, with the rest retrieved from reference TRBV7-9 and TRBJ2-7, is DTGVSQNPRHKITKRGQNVTFRCDPISEHNRLYWYRQTLGQGPEFLTYFQNEAQLEKSRLLSDRFSAERPKGSFSTLEIQRTEQGDSAMYLCASSPGSGRTYEQYFGPGTRLTVT.

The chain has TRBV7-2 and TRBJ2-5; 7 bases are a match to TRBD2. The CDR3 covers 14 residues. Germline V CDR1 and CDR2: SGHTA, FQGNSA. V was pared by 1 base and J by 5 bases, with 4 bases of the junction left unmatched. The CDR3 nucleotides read TGTGCCAGCAGCTTAGTTCTGGGGGGGGAGACCCAGTACTTC. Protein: CASSLVLGGETQYF.

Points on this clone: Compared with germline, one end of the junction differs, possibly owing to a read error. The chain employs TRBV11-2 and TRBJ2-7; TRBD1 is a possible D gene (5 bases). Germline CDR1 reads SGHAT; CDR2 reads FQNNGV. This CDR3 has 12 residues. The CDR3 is CASSQGLFSPRF. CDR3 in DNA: TGTGCCAGCAGCCAGGGCCTTTTTTCCCCCAGGTTC. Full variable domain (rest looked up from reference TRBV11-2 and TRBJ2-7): EAGVAQSPRYKIIEKRQSVAFWCNPISGHATLYWYQQILGQGPKLLIQFQNNGVVDDSQLPKDRFSAERLKGVDSTLKIQPAKLEDSAVYLCASSQGLFSPRFGPGTRLTVT.

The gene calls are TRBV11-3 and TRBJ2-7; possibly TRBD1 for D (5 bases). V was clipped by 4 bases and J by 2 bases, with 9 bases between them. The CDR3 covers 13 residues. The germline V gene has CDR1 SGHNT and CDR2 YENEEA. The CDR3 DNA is TGTGCCAGCAGCTCAGGGATTCCCTACGAGCAGTACTTC. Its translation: CASSSGIPYEQYF.

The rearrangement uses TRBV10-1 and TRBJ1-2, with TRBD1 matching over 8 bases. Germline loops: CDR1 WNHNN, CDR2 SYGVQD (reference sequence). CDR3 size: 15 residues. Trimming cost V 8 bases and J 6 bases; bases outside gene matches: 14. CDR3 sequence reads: CASVQRTGRGNGYTF. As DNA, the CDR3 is TGCGCCAGCGTACAGCGGACAGGGCGTGGTAATGGCTACACCTTC.

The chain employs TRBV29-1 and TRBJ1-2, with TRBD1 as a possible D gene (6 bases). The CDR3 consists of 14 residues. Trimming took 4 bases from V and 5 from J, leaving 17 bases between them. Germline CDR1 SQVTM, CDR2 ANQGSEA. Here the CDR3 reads CSVGGQESSYGYTF. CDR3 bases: TGCAGCGTTGGGGGGCAGGAGAGTTCTTATGGCTACACCTTC.

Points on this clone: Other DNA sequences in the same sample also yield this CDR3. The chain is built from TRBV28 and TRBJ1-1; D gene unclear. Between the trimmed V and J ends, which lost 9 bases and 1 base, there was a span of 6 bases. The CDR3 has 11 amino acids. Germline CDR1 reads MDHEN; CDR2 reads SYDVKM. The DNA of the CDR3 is TGTGCCAGTTCGGGGAACACTGAAGCTTTCTTT. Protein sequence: CASSGNTEAFF.

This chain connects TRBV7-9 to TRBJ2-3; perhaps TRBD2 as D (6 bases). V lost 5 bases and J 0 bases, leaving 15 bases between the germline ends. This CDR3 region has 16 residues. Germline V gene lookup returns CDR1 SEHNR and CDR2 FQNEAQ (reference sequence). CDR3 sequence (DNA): TGTGCCAGCAGCGGACTCCGGCGGGGAAGCACAGATACGCAGTATTTT. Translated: CASSGLRRGSTDTQYF. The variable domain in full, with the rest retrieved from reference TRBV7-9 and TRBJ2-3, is DTGVSQNPRHKITKRGQNVTFRCDPISEHNRLYWYRQTLGQGPEFLTYFQNEAQLEKSRLLSDRFSAERPKGSFSTLEIQRTEQGDSAMYLCASSGLRRGSTDTQYFGPGTRLTVL.

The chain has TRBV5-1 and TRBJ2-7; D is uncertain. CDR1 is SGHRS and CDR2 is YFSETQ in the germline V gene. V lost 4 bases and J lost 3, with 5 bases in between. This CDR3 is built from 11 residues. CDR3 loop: CASSQNYEQYF. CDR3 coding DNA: TGCGCCAGCAGCCAGAACTACGAGCAGTACTTC.

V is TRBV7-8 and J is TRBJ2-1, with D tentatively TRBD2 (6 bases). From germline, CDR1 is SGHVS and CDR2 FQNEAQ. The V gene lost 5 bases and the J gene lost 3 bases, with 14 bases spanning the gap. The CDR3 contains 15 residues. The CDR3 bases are TGTGCCAGCAGCCCGATTGCGGGACGCTACAATGAGCAGTTCTTC. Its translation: CASSPIAGRYNEQFF.

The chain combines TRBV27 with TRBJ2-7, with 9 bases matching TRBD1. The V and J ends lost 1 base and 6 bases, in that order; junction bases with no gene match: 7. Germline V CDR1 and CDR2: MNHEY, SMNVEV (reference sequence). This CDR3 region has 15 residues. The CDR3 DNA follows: TGTGCCAGCAGTTTATATGACAGGGGGACGTCCGAGCAGTACTTC. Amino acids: CASSLYDRGTSEQYF.

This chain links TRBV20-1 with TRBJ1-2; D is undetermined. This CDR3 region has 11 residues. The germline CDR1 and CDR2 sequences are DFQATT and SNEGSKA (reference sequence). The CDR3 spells CTSPGVYGYTF. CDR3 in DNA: TGCACATCCCCGGGAGTCTATGGCTACACCTTC.

The CDR3 region is CASSLGTSGRWGETQYF. DNA of the CDR3: TGTGCCAGCAGCCTTGGGACTAGCGGGAGATGGGGAGAGACCCAGTACTTC. The chain couples TRBV7-9 to TRBJ2-5; TRBD2 matches 14 bases. Germline lookup yields CDR1 SEHNR and CDR2 FQNEAQ (reference sequence). Trimming at V came to 5 bases and at J to 4 bases, leaving 9 bases not matched to a gene. The CDR3 runs 17 residues.

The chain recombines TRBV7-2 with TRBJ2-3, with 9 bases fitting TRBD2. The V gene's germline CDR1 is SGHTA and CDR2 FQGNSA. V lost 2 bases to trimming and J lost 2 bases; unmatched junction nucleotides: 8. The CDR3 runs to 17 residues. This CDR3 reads CASSLFRAGGNTDTQYF. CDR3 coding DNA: TGTGCCAGCAGCTTATTCCGGGCGGGAGGGAACACAGATACGCAGTATTTT.

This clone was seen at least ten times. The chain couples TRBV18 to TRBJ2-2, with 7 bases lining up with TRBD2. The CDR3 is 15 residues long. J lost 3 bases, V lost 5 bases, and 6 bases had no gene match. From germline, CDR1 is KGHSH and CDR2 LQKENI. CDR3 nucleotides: TGTGCCAGCTCAAGGGCGGGAGCCTACACCGGGGAGCTGTTTTTT. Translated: CASSRAGAYTGELFF.

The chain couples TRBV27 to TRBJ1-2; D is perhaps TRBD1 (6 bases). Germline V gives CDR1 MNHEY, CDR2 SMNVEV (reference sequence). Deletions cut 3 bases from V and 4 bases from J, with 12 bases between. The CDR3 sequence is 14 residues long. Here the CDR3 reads CASSFGRGSYGYTF. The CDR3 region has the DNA TGTGCCAGCAGTTTCGGCAGGGGTTCCTATGGCTACACCTTC.